Here is one TCR beta chain with its context. The CDR3 has 12 residues. CDR1 SEHNR and CDR2 FQNEAQ come from the germline V gene (reference sequence). Trimming cost V 10 bases and J 8 bases; bases outside gene matches: 6. Per the authors' pipeline: Amplification of reference gene primers was used by the study to estimate nucleated cell counts. The assay was immunoSEQ multiplex PCR, and TCRdb's table has in-frame clones only and misses some. V, J and clone size were drawn from that table, and D and trimming were deduced from the DNA. The table includes over 200,000 clones, almost 85% detected once. This specimen belongs to a study of blood T cell repertoires in COVID-19. For the study at large: Sites in the United States, Italy and Spain provided acute and convalescent COVID-19 samples.

Categorization into cohorts depended on clinical history that participants reported. The clonotype comes from a middle-aged man who had recovered from COVID-19. The rearrangement links TRBV7-9 to TRBJ1-4; 8 bases are a match to TRBD1. Sequences were obtained from PBMCs or T cells enriched from blood (not recorded which). This CDR3 is CATLTGEEKLFF. The CDR3 DNA follows: TGTGCCACCCTGACAGGGGAGGAAAAACTGTTTTTT.